The T cell receptor (beta chain) under discussion was sequenced for a study of T cells in Graves' hyperthyroidism and ophthalmopathy. Study outcomes and limitations: Among clonotypes expanded in thyroid above 0.001, most were also found in blood. Ophthalmopathy, which appeared later, was predicted by the model a median roughly 6.4 months before onset.

Germline V gene lookup returns CDR1 SGHRS and CDR2 YFSETQ. Trimming stripped 0 bases from V and 7 bases from J, with 17 bases between. The CDR3 spans 15 residues. Graves' hyperthyroidism is called stable when ophthalmopathy does not progress within 18 months. Exclusion of patients followed from uncontrolled infection, other autoimmune disease, pregnancy or lactation. This clonotype showed up many times. Antigen unknown. The CDR3 regions of TCR beta were amplified from RNA transcripts. HTBI primers were the set used in a first-round RT-PCR of the TCR CDR3. From the multiplex PCR reads, TCRdb called clonotypes with MiXCR, one entry per CDR3 protein. The data contain some 510,000 distinct CDR3 sequences, more than 20% of them singletons.

The receptor was isolated from a man aged 18 to 30 with Graves' hyperthyroidism. The chain links TRBV5-1 to TRBJ2-7; D is perhaps TRBD1 (6 bases). Sequenced input: blood. CDR3 bases: TGCGCCAGCAGCTTGGTGGGGGCGACGGAAGGTGAGCAGTACTTC. This translates into CASSLVGATEGEQYF.